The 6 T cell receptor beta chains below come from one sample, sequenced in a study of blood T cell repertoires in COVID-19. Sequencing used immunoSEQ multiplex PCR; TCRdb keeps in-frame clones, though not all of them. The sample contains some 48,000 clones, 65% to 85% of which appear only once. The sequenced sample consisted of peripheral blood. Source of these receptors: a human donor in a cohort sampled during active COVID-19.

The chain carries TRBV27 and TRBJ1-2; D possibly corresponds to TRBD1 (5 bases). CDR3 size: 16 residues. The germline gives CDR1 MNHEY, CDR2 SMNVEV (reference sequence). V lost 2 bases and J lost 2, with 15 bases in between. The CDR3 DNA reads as TGTGCCAGCAGTTTAACAGGAGACACACTGAACTATGGCTACACCTTC. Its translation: CASSLTGDTLNYGYTF.

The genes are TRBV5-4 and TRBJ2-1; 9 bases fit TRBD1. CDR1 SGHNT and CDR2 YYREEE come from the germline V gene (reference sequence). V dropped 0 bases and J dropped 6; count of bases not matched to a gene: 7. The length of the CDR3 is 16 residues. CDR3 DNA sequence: TGTGCCAGCAGCTTGGGGGGACAGGGTCGGGTCAATGAGCAGTTCTTC. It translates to CASSLGGQGRVNEQFF.

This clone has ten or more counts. The CDR3 protein is CASSEDGANQPQHF. CDR3 sequence (DNA): TGTGCCAGCAGTGAAGATGGGGCTAATCAGCCCCAGCATTTT. The rearrangement uses TRBV6-1 and TRBJ1-5; maybe TRBD1 (5 bases). V was trimmed by 1 base and J by 4 bases, leaving 8 bases between them. The CDR3 covers 14 residues. The germline V gene encodes CDR1 MNHNS and CDR2 SASEGT.

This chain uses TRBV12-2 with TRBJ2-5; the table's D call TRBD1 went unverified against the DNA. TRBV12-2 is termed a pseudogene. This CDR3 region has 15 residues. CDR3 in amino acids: CASRLDEVRGGTQYF. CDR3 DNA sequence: TGTGCAAGTCGCTTAGATGAGGTCAGGGGCGGGACCCAGTACTTC.

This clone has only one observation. For the CDR3, the DNA is TGCGCCAGCAGCTTGGACACCCCGGGATCTTACACTGAAGCTTTCTTT. Its protein is CASSLDTPGSYTEAFF. The chain has TRBV5-1 and TRBJ1-1; D call uncertain. The CDR3 is 16 amino acids. Trimming cost V 0 bases and J 3 bases, with 15 bases left between them. Germline CDR1 and CDR2: SGHRS and YFSETQ. The whole variable domain, remainder taken from reference TRBV5-1 and TRBJ1-1, is KAGVTQTPRYLIKTRGQQVTLSCSPISGHRSVSWYQQTPGQGLQFLFEYFSETQRNKGNFPGRFSGRQFSNSRSEMNVSTLELGDSALYLCASSLDTPGSYTEAFFGQGTRLTVV.

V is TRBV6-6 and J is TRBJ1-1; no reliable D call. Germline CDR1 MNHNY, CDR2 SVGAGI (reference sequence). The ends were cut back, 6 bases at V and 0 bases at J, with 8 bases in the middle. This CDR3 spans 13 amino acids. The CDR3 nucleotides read TGTGCCAGCAGCCGGGTTTTGAACACTGAAGCTTTCTTT. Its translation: CASSRVLNTEAFF.